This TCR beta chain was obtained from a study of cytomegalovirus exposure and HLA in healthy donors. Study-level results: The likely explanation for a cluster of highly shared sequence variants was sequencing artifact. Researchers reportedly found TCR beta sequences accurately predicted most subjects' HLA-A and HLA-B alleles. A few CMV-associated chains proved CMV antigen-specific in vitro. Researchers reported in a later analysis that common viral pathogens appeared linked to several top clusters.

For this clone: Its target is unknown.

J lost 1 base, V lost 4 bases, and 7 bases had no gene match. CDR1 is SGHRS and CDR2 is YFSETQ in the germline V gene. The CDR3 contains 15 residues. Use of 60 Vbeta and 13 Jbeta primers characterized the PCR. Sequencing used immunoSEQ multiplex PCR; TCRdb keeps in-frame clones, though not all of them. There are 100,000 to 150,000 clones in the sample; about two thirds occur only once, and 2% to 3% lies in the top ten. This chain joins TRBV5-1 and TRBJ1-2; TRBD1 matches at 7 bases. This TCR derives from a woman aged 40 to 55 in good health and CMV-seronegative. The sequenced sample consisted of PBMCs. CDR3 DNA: TGCGCCAGCAGCCCATCCGGGACAGTTAACTATGGCTACACCTTC. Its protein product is CASSPSGTVNYGYTF.